One sample yielded the 30 T cell receptor beta chains listed below, sequenced in a study of blood T cells in healthy people across ages. Combining a sample-barcoded 5' primer with a J-beta primer mix, a second PCR ran for 7 to 11 cycles. TCRdb re-called the 5' RACE reads with MiXCR, one entry per CDR3 protein. The profile covers 800,000 to 1,300,000 distinct CDR3 sequences, with less than 25% appearing a single time and approximately 0.79% taken by the ten largest. The same sample was also used in a study of T cells of mothers and their children.

Material: blood. The receptors derive from a girl aged 2-15 years in good health.

Comments on this clonotype: At one end, the junction sequence differs from germline, possibly due to a read error. The chain's CDR3 is CASSLSVISSYEQYF. The CDR3 DNA is TGTGCCAGTAGTTTATCGGTCATTAGCTCCTACGAGCAGTACTTC. The rearrangement links TRBV28 to TRBJ2-5; no reliable D call. With the DNA end fitting TRBJ2-7 better, the J assignment may be wrong. CDR3 size: 15 residues. CDR1 is MDHEN and CDR2 is SYDVKM in the germline V gene.

This clonotype was seen more than once but under ten times. A much larger clone differs from this one at a single base, so this may be a read error. The rearrangement joins TRBV2 to TRBJ2-5; D is unresolved. With the DNA end fitting TRBJ2-7 better, the J assignment may be wrong. Germline CDR1 is SNHLY and CDR2 is FYNNEI. This CDR3 has 13 amino acids. CDR3 protein: CASRGGSLYEQYF. The CDR3 bases are TGTGCCAGTAGAGGCGGATCCCTCTACGAGCAGTACTTC.

This clonotype turned up a few times. The chain carries TRBV28 and TRBJ2-7, with 8 bases identical to TRBD1. The V gene's germline CDR1 is MDHEN and CDR2 SYDVKM. The CDR3 totals 13 residues. Losses at the gene ends were 10 bases for V and 4 bases for J; bases not matched to a gene: 9. The CDR3 nucleotides read TGTGCCACCCGAGGACAGGGACGTTACGAGCAGTACTTC. Amino acid sequence: CATRGQGRYEQYF.

This clonotype was counted between two and nine times. This chain joins TRBV6-5 and TRBJ1-2, with unresolved D. Trimming shortened V by 0 bases and J by 8 bases, and 13 bases separated the two germline ends. This CDR3 region has 14 residues. Germline V gene sequence: CDR1 MNHEY, CDR2 SVGAGI. The CDR3 loop is CASSYSMAARGYTF. The CDR3 DNA is TGTGCCAGCAGTTACTCAATGGCTGCGCGAGGCTACACCTTC.

J is TRBJ1-1 and V is TRBV29-1; maybe TRBD1 (5 bases). The germline V gene encodes CDR1 SQVTM and CDR2 ANQGSEA. With 4 bases removed from V and 4 bases from J, the gap between germline ends came to 10 bases. The CDR3 runs to 12 residues. The CDR3 here is CSVGQPVTEAFF. CDR3 bases: TGCAGCGTTGGACAGCCAGTCACTGAAGCTTTCTTT. The full variable domain, with the rest looked up from reference TRBV29-1 and TRBJ1-1, is SAVISQKPSRDICQRGTSLTIQCQVDSQVTMMFWYRQQPGQSLTLIATANQGSEATYESGFVIDKFPISRPNLTFSTLTVSNMSPEDSSIYLCSVGQPVTEAFFGQGTRLTVV.

The genes are TRBV5-1 and TRBJ2-1, with 10 bases identical to TRBD2. Germline lookup yields CDR1 SGHRS and CDR2 YFSETQ. CDR3 size: 16 residues. Trimming cost V 3 bases and J 7 bases; bases outside gene matches: 10. Here the CDR3 reads CASSSILAGAVNEQFF. The CDR3 nucleotides read TGCGCCAGCAGCTCCATCCTAGCGGGAGCCGTAAATGAGCAGTTCTTC.

The genes are TRBV12-3 or TRBV12-4 and TRBJ1-3, with D maybe TRBD1 (6 bases). Trimming left V 5 bases short and J 6 bases short, with 17 bases between. This CDR3 has 15 residues. Here the CDR3 reads CASSAHPRGTNTIYF. Written as DNA, the CDR3 is TGTGCCAGCAGTGCCCACCCCAGGGGTACAAACACCATATATTTT.

The CDR3 DNA reads as TGTGCCAGCAGCTGGGGACAGGGGGCGCACGAGCAGTACTTC. Translating gives CASSWGQGAHEQYF. The V call is TRBV5-6, the J call TRBJ2-7; 12 bases map to TRBD1. The CDR3 runs 14 residues. V trimming: 3 bases; J trimming: 5 bases; junction bases outside the gene matches: 3. The germline CDR1 and CDR2 sequences are SGHDT and YYEEEE. The whole variable domain, remainder taken from reference TRBV5-6 and TRBJ2-7, is DAGVTQSPTHLIKTRGQQVTLRCSPKSGHDTVSWYQQALGQGPQFIFQYYEEEERQRGNFPDRFSGHQFPNYSSELNVNALLLGDSALYLCASSWGQGAHEQYFGPGTRLTVT.

The chain is built from TRBV7-9 and TRBJ2-7; D is unresolved. Germline V gives CDR1 SEHNR, CDR2 FQNEAQ (reference sequence). Trimming left V 3 bases short and J 5 bases short, with 8 bases between. This CDR3 region has 12 residues. In DNA form, the CDR3 reads TGTGCCAGCAGCTTGTATCCTGACGAGCAGTACTTC. Its protein product is CASSLYPDEQYF.

The chain recombines TRBV6-5 with TRBJ1-1; no definite D call. V was clipped by 6 bases and J by 1 base, with 15 bases between them. The CDR3 is 15 residues long. CDR1 is MNHEY and CDR2 is SVGAGI in the germline V gene. The CDR3 sequence: CASSQEDLGNTEAFF. In DNA form, the CDR3 reads TGTGCCAGCAGCCAGGAAGACCTCGGGAACACTGAAGCTTTCTTT.

The genes are TRBV27 and TRBJ2-7, with D hard to call. Trimming shortened V by 2 bases and J by 5 bases, and 10 bases separated the two germline ends. Germline V CDR1 and CDR2: MNHEY, SMNVEV (reference sequence). There are 13 residues in the CDR3. CDR3 sequence: CASSLGDLDEQYF. The CDR3 nucleotides read TGTGCCAGCAGTTTAGGGGATTTGGACGAGCAGTACTTC.

This chain connects TRBV5-1 to TRBJ2-3; D uncertain. Deletions cut 6 bases from V and 3 bases from J, with 17 bases between. Germline V gene sequence: CDR1 SGHRS, CDR2 YFSETQ. The CDR3 is made up of 15 amino acids. For the CDR3, the DNA is TGCGCCAGCAACTCTCATGCGGCAGCGACAGATACGCAGTATTTT. Amino acid sequence: CASNSHAAATDTQYF.

In this sample, this clonotype turned up a few times. The rearrangement uses TRBV28 and TRBJ1-2; D perhaps matches TRBD1 (6 bases). The CDR3 is 14 amino acids. Germline CDR1 is MDHEN and CDR2 is SYDVKM. Trimming cost V 2 bases and J 3 bases, with 10 bases left between them. CDR3 protein: CASSLEGGYYGYTF. The CDR3 DNA sequence: TGTGCCAGCAGTTTAGAGGGGGGTTACTATGGCTACACCTTC.

Only a few counts were recorded for this clonotype. The junction departs from germline at one end; a sequencing error may be responsible. As DNA, the CDR3 is TGTGCCAGCAGTGAAGCGAAAGGGAGAGACTATGGCTACGCCTTC. As protein: CASSEAKGRDYGYAF. The chain couples TRBV6-1 to TRBJ1-2, with D unresolved. CDR3 size: 15 residues. The germline CDR1 and CDR2 sequences are MNHNS and SASEGT.

This clonotype was observed a handful of times. The chain recombines TRBV20-1 with TRBJ1-1; 7 nucleotides line up with TRBD1. Per the germline V gene, CDR1 is DFQATT and CDR2 is SNEGSKA (reference sequence). This CDR3 is 15 amino acids long. V shed 0 bases and J 7 bases; nucleotides not matched to a gene: 11. CDR3 nucleotides: TGCAGTGCTAGAGATTCCTTGGACAGGTATTATGAAGCTTTCTTT. Translating it yields CSARDSLDRYYEAFF.

Only a few counts were recorded for this clonotype. The rearrangement links TRBV5-6 to TRBJ2-7, with 11 bases fitting TRBD2. This CDR3 region has 15 residues. Trimming removed 5 bases from V and 3 bases from J; junction bases left unmatched: 7. In germline, CDR1 is SGHDT, CDR2 YYEEEE. The CDR3 loop is CASRDGTSGFYEQYF. Written as DNA, the CDR3 is TGTGCCAGCAGGGATGGGACTAGCGGCTTCTACGAGCAGTACTTC.

This clonotype occurred a few times. The rearrangement links TRBV11-2 to TRBJ2-1; 8 bases agree with TRBD2. CDR1 and CDR2 (germline): SGHAT, FQNNGV. J lost 8 bases, V lost 5 bases, and 11 bases had no gene match. This CDR3 has 15 amino acids. The CDR3 loop is CASSPLADGLYEQFF. CDR3 nucleotide sequence: TGTGCCAGCAGCCCACTAGCGGACGGCCTCTATGAGCAGTTCTTC.

The CDR3 DNA sequence: TGTGCCAGCAGTGTCGAACCGAACACTGAAGCTTTCTTT. It specifies CASSVEPNTEAFF. The gene calls are TRBV6-1 and TRBJ1-1; D not resolved. V lost 4 bases and J lost 1, with 7 bases in between. Germline V gene lookup returns CDR1 MNHNS and CDR2 SASEGT. The CDR3 runs 13 residues.

The genes are TRBV28 and TRBJ2-7, with D perhaps matching TRBD2 (6 bases). Trimming took 3 bases from V and 3 from J, leaving 9 bases between them. Germline V gene sequence: CDR1 MDHEN, CDR2 SYDVKM. This CDR3 is built from 13 residues. CDR3 coding DNA: TGTGCCAGCAGTTTTATGGACTACTACGAGCAGTACTTC. It is translated as CASSFMDYYEQYF.

V usage is TRBV7-3 and J usage is TRBJ2-1; 12 bases fit TRBD2. With 6 bases clipped from V and 5 bases from J, the junction kept 2 bases outside the gene matches. Germline V gene sequence: CDR1 SGHTA, CDR2 FQGTGA. There are 14 residues in the CDR3. The CDR3 loop reads CASRRTSGDNEQFF. CDR3 sequence (DNA): TGTGCCAGCAGGCGGACTAGCGGGGACAATGAGCAGTTCTTC.

Many counts were recorded for this clonotype. The chain combines TRBV11-2 with TRBJ2-4; D call uncertain. This CDR3 is built from 13 residues. From germline, CDR1 is SGHAT and CDR2 FQNNGV. V shed 6 bases and J shed 0 bases, with 6 bases lying between them. The CDR3 here is CASSSLAKNIQYF. The CDR3 DNA reads as TGTGCCAGCAGTTCCTTAGCCAAAAACATTCAGTACTTC.

This clonotype was seen many times. The junction departs from germline at one end; a sequencing error may be responsible. This chain joins TRBV5-1 and TRBJ1-4, with D uncertain. From germline, CDR1 is SGHRS and CDR2 YFSETQ. This CDR3 comprises 14 residues. Here the CDR3 DNA reads TGTGCCAGCAGCTTAGGGCCAACTAATGAAAAACTGTTTTTT. The encoded protein is CASSLGPTNEKLFF.

This clonotype is a singleton in its sample. The chain employs TRBV25-1 and TRBJ1-1; perhaps TRBD1 as D (6 bases). V was pared by 4 bases and J by 8 bases, with 17 bases between. This CDR3 is 14 amino acids long. The germline CDR1 and CDR2 sequences are MGHDK and SYGVNS. In nucleotides, the CDR3 is TGTGCCAGCAGTGTAGGGGGGAGTGCGGTGGAAGCTTTCTTT. Protein product: CASSVGGSAVEAFF.

In its sample, this clonotype was seen a few times. The V and J genes are TRBV28 and TRBJ2-5, with D perhaps matching TRBD2 (5 bases). The closer fit of TRBJ2-1 to the DNA end suggests the J call may be wrong. CDR1 is MDHEN, CDR2 SYDVKM, per germline. This CDR3 is built from 13 residues. The CDR3 region has the DNA TGTGCCAGCAGTCGCGCGTTGACTCGGGGGCAGTTCTTC. Translation: CASSRALTRGQFF.

V is TRBV7-2 and J is TRBJ2-7; D not resolved. V was cut by 6 bases and J by 6 bases, with 15 bases left in between. The germline CDR1 and CDR2 sequences are SGHTA and FQGNSA. This CDR3 is 13 amino acids long. CDR3 region: CASRWTSSTEQYF. CDR3 DNA sequence: TGTGCCAGCAGGTGGACCAGTTCGACCGAGCAGTACTTC.

This chain uses TRBV12-3 or TRBV12-4 with TRBJ2-3, with a tentative D call TRBD2 (6 bases). This CDR3 comprises 13 residues. Trimming left V 8 bases short and J 4 bases short, with 13 bases between. The CDR3 DNA sequence: TGTGCCAGCGGGGGTCCGGGAGCAGATACGCAGTATTTT. It translates to CASGGPGADTQYF.

This clonotype was seen a single time. V and J are TRBV7-3 and TRBJ2-2; D is tentatively TRBD1 or TRBD2 (5 bases each). Between the trimmed V and J ends, which lost 5 bases and 3 bases, there was a span of 13 bases. Germline V CDR1 and CDR2: SGHTA, FQGTGA. The CDR3 runs to 15 residues. The CDR3 region has the DNA TGTGCCAGCAGCCTAGGGGTCGGGGACACCGGGGAGCTGTTTTTT. Protein product: CASSLGVGDTGELFF.

This clonotype has a handful of counts. A much larger clonotype is one base distant, so this may be a read error. V and J are TRBV7-6 and TRBJ2-5; TRBD2 is a possible D gene (5 bases). CDR1 is SGHVS, CDR2 FNYEAQ, per germline. This CDR3 comprises 12 residues. CDR3 protein: CASTLPGETQYF. The CDR3 nucleotides read TGTGCCAGCACCTTACCGGGGGAGACCCAGTACTTC. Supplemented by reference TRBV7-6 and TRBJ2-5, the full variable domain reads GAGVSQSPRYKVTKRGQDVALRCDPISGHVSLYWYRQALGQGPEFLTYFNYEAQQDKSGLPNDRFSAERPEGSISTLTIQRTEQRDSAMYRCASTLPGETQYFGPGTRLLVL.

The sample holds a few counts of this clonotype. The chain links TRBV7-2 to TRBJ2-6; D gene uncertain. CDR3 length equals 17 residues. The ends were cut back, 1 base at V and 0 bases at J, with 10 bases in the middle. From germline, CDR1 is SGHTA and CDR2 FQGNSA. DNA of the CDR3: TGTGCCAGCAGCTTAGACTCAGGAGTCTCTGGGGCCAACGTCCTGACTTTC. Translating it yields CASSLDSGVSGANVLTF.

This clonotype was seen more than once but under ten times. This chain uses TRBV5-1 with TRBJ1-1; D not resolved. V lost 5 bases and J 1 base, leaving 12 bases between the germline ends. The CDR3 is made up of 14 amino acids. Germline V gene sequence: CDR1 SGHRS, CDR2 YFSETQ. The CDR3 DNA reads TGCGCCAGCAGAGAGGGCGGACCGAACACTGAAGCTTTCTTT. It encodes CASREGGPNTEAFF.